Listed below are T cell receptor beta chains from one sample, sequenced in a study of cytomegalovirus exposure and HLA in healthy donors. TCRdb keeps only in-frame clones here, not all; method: immunoSEQ multiplex PCR. The listing contains 220,000 or so clones. Specimen: PBMCs. The source is a girl aged 2 to 10 in good health and CMV-seropositive. Both conserved end residues are part of each CDR3. A D gene is named only where the DNA matches it firmly.

d_call: TRBD1
j_call: TRBJ1-2
v_call: TRBV5-1
cdr3_nt: TGCGCCAGCAGCCCCGGGACAGCCTATGGCTACACCTTC
cdr3_aa: CASSPGTAYGYTF

d_call: TRBD1
j_call: TRBJ1-2
v_call: TRBV6-5
cdr3_nt: TGTGCCAGCAGTGGACAGGGCGATGGCTACACCTTC
cdr3_aa: CASSGQGDGYTF

d_call: -
j_call: TRBJ2-2
v_call: TRBV7-8
cdr3_nt: TGTGCCAGCAGCTTAGTAGCGCAGGCAGGGGCCACCGGGGAGCTGTTTTTT
cdr3_aa: CASSLVAQAGATGELFF

d_call: -
j_call: TRBJ1-5
v_call: TRBV10-3
cdr3_nt: TGTGCCATCAGAAAGGACCAGGGGCCGCCCCAGCATTTT
cdr3_aa: CAIRKDQGPPQHF

d_call: TRBD2
j_call: TRBJ2-1
v_call: TRBV11-2
cdr3_nt: TGTGCCAGCAGCTATACCGGGACTAGCGGGATGGGTGAGCAGTTCTTC
cdr3_aa: CASSYTGTSGMGEQFF

d_call: -
j_call: TRBJ2-5
v_call: TRBV19
cdr3_nt: TGTGCCAGTAGTATCTTCCGGGGGGAGACCCAGTACTTC
cdr3_aa: CASSIFRGETQYF

d_call: TRBD2
j_call: TRBJ2-3
v_call: TRBV5-1
cdr3_nt: TGCGCCAGCAGAACTCTAGCGGGAGAAACAGATACGCAGTATTTT
cdr3_aa: CASRTLAGETDTQYF

d_call: TRBD2
j_call: TRBJ2-1
v_call: TRBV19
cdr3_nt: TGTGCCAGAAGACTAGCGTTTGCAAATGAGCAGTTCTTC
cdr3_aa: CARRLAFANEQFF

d_call: TRBD2
j_call: TRBJ2-1
v_call: TRBV5-1
cdr3_nt: TGCGCCAGCAGCTTGGGCCGGACTAGCGGGAGGTGGAGCTCCTACAATGAGCAGTTCTTC
cdr3_aa: CASSLGRTSGRWSSYNEQFF

d_call: -
j_call: TRBJ1-2
v_call: TRBV18
cdr3_nt: TGTGCCAGCTCACCCTCGGACAGTGAAGGCTACACCTTC
cdr3_aa: CASSPSDSEGYTF

d_call: -
j_call: TRBJ2-4
v_call: TRBV5-1
cdr3_nt: TGCGCCAGCAGCGAGAACACAGGGAGCATTGGAAACATTCAGTACTTC
cdr3_aa: CASSENTGSIGNIQYF